This TCR beta chain was observed in a study of memory CD4+ T cells and cytomegalovirus serostatus. Findings and limits, study-wide: Suggested: most of the CMV-linked TCR signature lies in CD4+ memory cells. About 40% of the roughly 160 known CMV-associated TCRbeta sequences appeared in CD4+ memory.

Germline-derived CDR1 and CDR2 are SEHNR and FQNEAQ (reference sequence). The CDR3 is made up of 15 amino acids. V was trimmed by 2 bases and J by 3 bases, leaving 13 bases between them. The sort gate was single viable CD3+CD4+CD8-CD45RO+ cells for memory CD4+ T cells. About this clone: Its antigen is currently unknown.

Original processing notes: Out-of-frame sequences were removed, leaving 2,204,828 distinct TCRbeta sequences. Profiling relied on immunoSEQ multiplex PCR, and the TCRdb table lists in-frame clones only, not all of them. From that table come the V and J calls and clone size; the DNA was used to work out D and trimming. The sample carries over 50,000 clones, roughly four fifths recorded once. The clonotype comes from an adult in good health and CMV-seronegative. Material for sequencing was memory CD4+ T cells from blood. The chain combines TRBV7-9 with TRBJ1-1; a weak D match, TRBD1 (5 bases). CDR3 residues: CASSLWPLGDTEAFF. In nucleotides, the CDR3 is TGTGCCAGCAGCTTATGGCCACTGGGGGACACTGAAGCTTTCTTT.